The 16 T cell receptor beta chains below all came from one sample that was sequenced in a study of metastatic and nonmetastatic thyroid tumors (TCRdb year 2020). Library creation used PCR. The sequencing machine was an Illumina HiSeq 4000. The public reads were quality trimmed at Q25 with fastp and then assembled into clones with MiXCR by TCRdb, keeping productive beta chains. In all, the sample holds approximately 29,000 clones, and approximately 17% of those were seen once. The ten top clones hold about 4% of the sample. Before undergoing thyroid surgery, none of the patients had been given any kind of treatment. Material for sequencing was blood. These TCRs come from a female donor with papillary thyroid cancer or a benign thyroid nodule (not recorded which). Some clones in this sample may be carry-over from other donors' samples.

CDR3 nucleotides: TGTGCCAGCAGTTCGGGGTCGGATGAAGCTTTCTTT. This encodes CASSSGSDEAFF. The chain combines TRBV6-5 with TRBJ1-1; D not resolved. Trimming stripped 4 bases from V and 7 bases from J, with 10 bases between. This CDR3 has 12 residues. The V gene's germline CDR1 is MNHEY and CDR2 SVGAGI.

This clone was seen repeatedly, ten times or more. The V call is TRBV14, the J call TRBJ2-1; 12 nucleotides align to TRBD2. CDR3 length: 16 residues. Trimming at V came to 1 base and at J to 3 bases, leaving 1 base not matched to a gene. Per germline, CDR1 SGHDN and CDR2 FVKESK. CDR3 residues: CASSQVGLAGYNEQFF. The CDR3 DNA sequence: TGTGCCAGCAGCCAAGTGGGACTAGCGGGCTACAATGAGCAGTTCTTC.

Ten or more counts support this clone. The V and J genes are TRBV6-4 and TRBJ2-3; no clear D. This CDR3 has 13 amino acids. The V and J ends lost 3 bases and 6 bases respectively, with 10 bases between them. Per the germline V gene, CDR1 is MRHNA and CDR2 is SNTAGT. This CDR3 is CASSEAVSDTQYF. CDR3 coding DNA: TGTGCCAGCAGTGAAGCAGTCTCCGATACGCAGTATTTT.

This clone was observed many times. Other DNA variants within this sample encode the same CDR3. This chain connects TRBV7-9 to TRBJ2-3; the D is unclear. The CDR3 consists of 14 residues. The ends were cut back, 4 bases at V and 0 bases at J, with 8 bases in the middle. Germline CDR1 reads SEHNR; CDR2 reads FQNEAQ (reference sequence). Here the CDR3 DNA reads TGTGCCAGCAGCTCAGCAGGAAGCACAGATACGCAGTATTTT. It is translated as CASSSAGSTDTQYF.

This clone was found a few times. The gene calls are TRBV6-4 and TRBJ2-7, with 9 bases lining up with TRBD2. Germline loops: CDR1 MRHNA, CDR2 SNTAGT. This CDR3 is 14 amino acids long. V lost 5 bases to trimming and J lost 1 base; unmatched junction nucleotides: 3. The CDR3 DNA reads TGTGCCAGCAGTATTAGCGGGAGTTCCTACGAGCAGTACTTC. Its protein is CASSISGSSYEQYF.

Notes on this clone: The conserved phenylalanine or tryptophan is not found at the CDR3 terminus, so this likely reflects a read error. Because the CDR3's place on the DNA is in doubt, the DNA is left out and the CDR3 is given as listed by TCRdb. This chain connects TRBV28 to TRBJ2-7; the table's TRBD1 call for D was not verified on the DNA. The CDR3 has 13 residues if both end residues are counted. The germline gives CDR1 MDHEN, CDR2 SYDVKM. This CDR3 reads CAISSRTGTWLAG.

This clone has at least ten counts. The rearrangement joins TRBV7-9 to TRBJ2-5; a possible D gene is TRBD2 (6 bases). The CDR3 is 15 amino acids. Germline CDR1 reads SEHNR; CDR2 reads FQNEAQ (reference sequence). The V end was cut by 4 bases, the J end by 1 base, with 13 bases between. The CDR3 is CASSSPPGLQETQYF. The CDR3 DNA sequence: TGTGCCAGCAGCTCCCCTCCGGGACTCCAAGAGACCCAGTACTTC.

This clone was recorded many times. The V and J genes are TRBV30 and TRBJ2-3; tentatively, D is TRBD2 (6 bases). Deletions cut 3 bases from V and 3 bases from J, with 16 bases between. Germline values: CDR1 GTSNPN, CDR2 SVGIG (reference sequence). There are 15 residues in the CDR3. Here the CDR3 DNA reads TGTGCCTGGAGCCCCCAGGGAGGTGTGACAGATACGCAGTATTTT. As protein: CAWSPQGGVTDTQYF.

This clone has a count of ten or more. The V and J genes are TRBV7-9 and TRBJ2-2; D is perhaps TRBD1 (5 bases). The V gene's germline CDR1 is SEHNR and CDR2 FQNEAQ (reference sequence). Trimming left V 1 base short and J 8 bases short, with 8 bases between. CDR3 length: 13 residues. The CDR3 coding sequence is TGTGCCAGCAGCTTAGAAGGGGCAGGGGAGCTGTTTTTT. Translation gives CASSLEGAGELFF.

This clone appeared many times. The chain couples TRBV9 to TRBJ1-4, with D possibly TRBD1 on 5 matching bases. The CDR3 is 15 amino acids. CDR1 is SGDLS, CDR2 YYNGEE, per germline. V dropped 3 bases and J dropped 3 bases, with 12 bases sitting between them. For the CDR3, the DNA is TGTGCCAGCAGCGCGATGGGGGGATCTAATGAAAAACTGTTTTTT. Amino acids: CASSAMGGSNEKLFF.

This clone was recorded a few times. Mismatch with germline at one junction end may stem from a read error. Other DNA sequences in this specimen translate into the identical CDR3. The J gene is TRBJ1-2, the V gene TRBV6-1; D is uncertain. The CDR3 runs to 14 residues. From germline, CDR1 is MNHNS and CDR2 SASEGT. The CDR3 reads CASSPPGLFYGCTF. CDR3 nucleotide sequence: TGTGCCAGCAGTCCCCCGGGCCTATTCTATGGCTGCACCTTC.

This clone has a count of ten or more. The rearrangement joins TRBV19 to TRBJ1-4; D ambiguous. V was trimmed by 3 bases and J by 4 bases, leaving 9 bases between them. CDR1 LNHDA and CDR2 SQIVND come from the germline V gene (reference sequence). The CDR3 is 14 residues long. CDR3 residues: CASSMGWINEKLFF. The CDR3 DNA follows: TGTGCCAGTAGTATGGGTTGGATTAATGAAAAACTGTTTTTT.

This clone was seen at least ten times. The chain has TRBV10-3 and TRBJ2-2; D tentatively reads TRBD1 or TRBD2 (5 bases each). Germline V gene data show CDR1 as ENHRY and CDR2 as SYGVKD. This CDR3 has 13 amino acids. V shed 10 bases and J shed 7 bases, with 16 bases lying between them. In DNA, the CDR3 is TGTGCCACGGGACCGGAGTGGGTCGGGGAGCTGTTTTTT. This codes for CATGPEWVGELFF.

The chain uses TRBV6-1 and TRBJ2-7, with TRBD2 as a possible D gene (6 bases). CDR1 is MNHNS, CDR2 SASEGT, per germline. The length of the CDR3 is 16 residues. With 5 bases removed from V and 3 bases from J, the gap between germline ends came to 20 bases. CDR3 protein: CASSPDLRLDGYEQYF. CDR3 sequence (DNA): TGTGCCAGCAGTCCAGACCTTAGACTAGACGGCTACGAGCAGTACTTC.

This clone was picked up many times. The rearrangement uses TRBV29-1 and TRBJ2-7; D may correspond to TRBD1 or TRBD2 (5 bases each). The V end was cut by 7 bases, the J end by 0 bases, with 19 bases between. This CDR3 has 15 amino acids. Germline V CDR1 and CDR2: SQVTM, ANQGSEA. CDR3 sequence reads: CSAARVWDGSYEQYF. In DNA, the CDR3 is TGCAGCGCTGCCCGGGTCTGGGACGGCTCCTACGAGCAGTACTTC.

V usage is TRBV28 and J usage is TRBJ2-7; no clear D. V lost 6 bases and J lost 13, with 19 bases in between. CDR3 length equals 12 residues. CDR1 and CDR2 from the germline V gene are MDHEN and SYDVKM. DNA of the CDR3: TGTGCCAGCAGCCTCGTGAGGTCCGGGCATTACTTC. It yields the protein CASSLVRSGHYF.